This is a list of T cell receptor beta chains from one sample in a study of vaccination and CD4 T cells after COVID-19. TCRdb reprocessed the PCR reads with MiXCR, giving one entry per CDR3 protein. Of over 15,000 distinct CDR3 sequences listed, about half are singletons. The antigens of these receptors remain unknown. The sample was CD4+ T cells from blood, cultured in vitro, taken about 7 months after SARS-CoV-2 vaccination. These TCRs come from a human donor who had recovered from COVID-19. Each CDR3 is given with its conserved first and last residue. The order of the fields is D gene, V gene, clone size, J gene, CDR3 protein, CDR3 DNA. A D gene is named only where the DNA matches it firmly. For some rows the clone size is stated as once, few or many, or as a class when expanded; others skip it.

D: .; V: TRBV7-2; size: .; J: TRBJ2-4; CDR3: CASSLRGAGNIQYF; DNA: TGTGCCAGCAGCTTACGGGGCGCGGGGAACATTCAGTACTTC
D: .; V: TRBV6-1; size: .; J: TRBJ2-7; CDR3: CASPRGYEQYF; DNA: TGTGCCAGTCCGAGGGGGTACGAGCAGTACTTC
D: .; V: TRBV5-4; size: .; J: TRBJ2-3; CDR3: CASTLGGNTDTQYF; DNA: TGTGCCAGCACCCTCGGGGGTAACACAGATACGCAGTATTTT
D: .; V: TRBV20-1; size: .; J: TRBJ1-2; CDR3: CNAGKLNYGYTF; DNA: TGCAATGCGGGGAAACTTAACTATGGCTACACCTTC
D: .; V: TRBV7-3; size: few; J: TRBJ2-3; CDR3: CASSQERLSSTDTQYF; DNA: TGTGCCAGCAGCCAGGAGAGACTTTCTAGCACAGATACGCAGTATTTT
D: .; V: TRBV29-1; size: .; J: TRBJ1-2; CDR3: CSVESRLINYGYTF; DNA: TGCAGCGTTGAATCCCGACTGATCAACTATGGCTACACCTTC
D: .; V: TRBV7-3; size: few; J: TRBJ2-2; CDR3: CASSFSGGTGELFF; DNA: TGTGCCAGCAGCTTTTCAGGAGGCACCGGGGAGCTGTTTTTT
D: .; V: TRBV7-2; size: few; J: TRBJ1-2; CDR3: CASSLRSAPYGYTF; DNA: TGTGCCAGCAGCTTAAGGTCGGCGCCTTATGGCTACACCTTC
D: .; V: TRBV27; size: few; J: TRBJ2-7; CDR3: CASSSTTDPYEQYF; DNA: TGTGCCAGCAGTTCCACGACGGACCCCTACGAGCAGTACTTC
D: TRBD2; V: TRBV7-2; size: .; J: TRBJ2-1; CDR3: CASSFFSAGHNEQFF; DNA: TGTGCCAGCAGCTTCTTCTCAGCGGGGCACAATGAGCAGTTCTTC
D: .; V: TRBV2; size: few; J: TRBJ1-5; CDR3: CASNSEGGQPQHF; DNA: TGTGCCAGCAACTCCGAGGGGGGTCAGCCCCAGCATTTT
D: TRBD1; V: TRBV20-1; size: medium-sized; J: TRBJ1-5; CDR3: CSARVAGQGVFQPQHF; DNA: TGCAGTGCTAGAGTGGCCGGACAGGGGGTTTTTCAGCCCCAGCATTTT
D: TRBD2; V: TRBV7-6; size: .; J: TRBJ2-7; CDR3: CASSLEAGGRYEQYF; DNA: TGTGCTAGCAGCTTAGAGGCGGGAGGGAGGTACGAGCAGTACTTC
D: .; V: TRBV2; size: few; J: TRBJ2-1; CDR3: CASSVWVGTYNEQFF; DNA: TGTGCCAGCAGTGTGTGGGTCGGAACCTACAATGAGCAGTTCTTC
D: .; V: TRBV7-2; size: .; J: TRBJ1-5; CDR3: CASSFSPTRPQHF; DNA: TGTGCCAGCAGCTTTTCCCCAACCCGGCCCCAGCATTTT
D: TRBD2; V: TRBV23-1; size: .; J: TRBJ2-3; CDR3: CASSHRGGLSTDTQYF; DNA: TGCGCCAGCAGCCATCGCGGGGGTCTTAGCACAGATACGCAGTATTTT
D: .; V: TRBV30; size: .; J: TRBJ2-3; CDR3: CAWNQGDTQYF; DNA: TGTGCCTGGAATCAAGGGGATACGCAGTATTTT
D: .; V: TRBV20-1; size: .; J: TRBJ1-6; CDR3: CSARAWVEGFYNSPLHF; DNA: TGCAGTGCTAGAGCGTGGGTGGAGGGCTTCTATAATTCACCCCTCCACTTT
D: .; V: TRBV7-9; size: .; J: TRBJ2-3; CDR3: CASSLNRIRTDTQYF; DNA: TGTGCCAGCAGCTTAAACAGGATAAGGACAGATACGCAGTATTTT
D: .; V: TRBV7-2; size: few; J: TRBJ1-5; CDR3: CASSLYPGGNQPQHF; DNA: TGTGCCAGCAGCTTATACCCTGGCGGCAATCAGCCCCAGCATTTT
D: TRBD2; V: TRBV6-1; size: .; J: TRBJ2-2; CDR3: CASRGGFANTGELFF; DNA: TGTGCCAGCAGGGGAGGGTTCGCGAACACCGGGGAGCTGTTTTTT
D: TRBD1; V: TRBV7-9; size: .; J: TRBJ2-1; CDR3: CASSWTGYNEQFF; DNA: TGTGCCAGCAGCTGGACAGGGTACAATGAGCAGTTCTTC
D: .; V: TRBV7-9; size: .; J: TRBJ1-2; CDR3: CASVEGDPNYGYTF; DNA: TGTGCCAGCGTGGAAGGGGACCCTAACTATGGCTACACCTTC
D: TRBD2; V: TRBV20-1; size: .; J: TRBJ2-7; CDR3: CSASSSGRAAEQYF; DNA: TGCAGTGCTAGTAGCTCCGGGAGGGCCGCCGAGCAGTACTTC
D: TRBD2; V: TRBV5-4; size: .; J: TRBJ2-5; CDR3: CASSPGTSRLQETQYF; DNA: TGTGCCAGCAGCCCCGGGACTAGCAGACTCCAAGAGACCCAGTACTTC
D: .; V: TRBV20-1; size: few; J: TRBJ1-2; CDR3: CTTDGANYGYTF; DNA: TGCACCACAGACGGAGCTAACTATGGCTACACCTTC
D: .; V: TRBV20-1; size: few; J: TRBJ2-7; CDR3: CSARNMLQGHGSEQYF; DNA: TGCAGTGCTAGAAACATGCTACAGGGTCACGGGAGCGAGCAGTACTTC
D: .; V: TRBV7-3; size: few; J: TRBJ2-5; CDR3: CASSYGQSETQYF; DNA: TGTGCCAGCAGCTACGGACAATCGGAGACCCAGTACTTC
D: .; V: TRBV11-3; size: few; J: TRBJ1-2; CDR3: CASSTRANYGYTF; DNA: TGTGCCAGCAGCACCAGGGCCAACTATGGCTACACCTTC
D: .; V: TRBV7-3; size: .; J: TRBJ2-7; CDR3: CASSLARSYEQYF; DNA: TGTGCCAGCAGCTTAGCCAGATCCTACGAGCAGTACTTC
D: TRBD1; V: TRBV7-3; size: few; J: TRBJ2-1; CDR3: CASSQGQLNEQFF; DNA: TGTGCCAGCAGCCAGGGACAGCTCAATGAGCAGTTCTTC
D: .; V: TRBV7-9; size: .; J: TRBJ2-3; CDR3: CASMFADTQYF; DNA: TGTGCCAGCATGTTCGCTGATACGCAGTATTTT
D: TRBD1; V: TRBV6-5; size: .; J: TRBJ1-2; CDR3: CASSYFGQGHYGYTF; DNA: TGTGCCAGCAGTTACTTCGGACAGGGCCACTATGGCTACACCTTC
D: TRBD2; V: TRBV7-9; size: .; J: TRBJ2-1; CDR3: CASSLGWREGRNNEQFF; DNA: TGTGCCAGCAGCTTAGGTTGGCGGGAGGGCCGGAACAATGAGCAGTTCTTC
D: .; V: TRBV20-1; size: .; J: TRBJ1-5; CDR3: CSARRTANSNQPQHF; DNA: TGCAGTGCACGAAGGACAGCAAATAGCAATCAGCCCCAGCATTTT
D: TRBD1; V: TRBV6-1; size: once; J: TRBJ1-2; CDR3: CASSGQGRGYTF; DNA: TGTGCCAGCAGTGGACAGGGTCGTGGCTACACCTTC
D: .; V: TRBV6-1; size: few; J: TRBJ1-1; CDR3: CASSRSAGTVEAFF; DNA: TGTGCCAGCAGCCGTAGTGCCGGGACTGTTGAAGCTTTCTTT
D: TRBD2; V: TRBV20-1; size: few; J: TRBJ2-1; CDR3: CSARSVAGSYNEQFF; DNA: TGCAGTGCTAGGTCGGTAGCGGGCTCCTACAATGAGCAGTTCTTC
D: .; V: TRBV27; size: .; J: TRBJ2-7; CDR3: CASRTSISSYEQYF; DNA: TGTGCCAGCAGGACCAGTATTTCCTCCTACGAGCAGTACTTC
D: .; V: TRBV6-1; size: few; J: TRBJ2-5; CDR3: CASSLGAWETQYF; DNA: TGTGCCAGCTCCCTGGGGGCGTGGGAGACCCAGTACTTC
D: TRBD1; V: TRBV20-1; size: few; J: TRBJ1-1; CDR3: CSAQSAAGGNTEAFF; DNA: TGCAGTGCCCAGTCGGCCGCAGGGGGAAATACTGAAGCTTTCTTT
D: .; V: TRBV20-1; size: .; J: TRBJ2-3; CDR3: CSARVRSLATDTQYF; DNA: TGCAGTGCCAGAGTCCGTTCGCTGGCCACAGATACGCAGTATTTT
D: TRBD2; V: TRBV11-2; size: .; J: TRBJ2-1; CDR3: CASSLPLAGVGNEQFF; DNA: TGTGCCAGCAGCCTACCTCTAGCGGGAGTAGGTAATGAGCAGTTCTTC
D: TRBD1; V: TRBV19; size: few; J: TRBJ2-5; CDR3: CASSTQGAWETQYF; DNA: TGTGCCAGTAGTACCCAGGGGGCATGGGAGACCCAGTACTTC
D: .; V: TRBV6-5; size: few; J: TRBJ1-2; CDR3: CASSYSAAGISIYTF; DNA: TGTGCCAGCAGTTACTCCGCAGCGGGGATTAGTATCTACACCTTC
D: .; V: TRBV6-1; size: .; J: TRBJ1-1; CDR3: CASRLGFSTEAFF; DNA: TGTGCCAGCAGGCTCGGGTTCTCCACTGAAGCTTTCTTT
D: TRBD1; V: TRBV2; size: .; J: TRBJ1-5; CDR3: CASTDRDNQPQHF; DNA: TGTGCCAGCACCGACAGGGACAATCAGCCCCAGCATTTT
D: .; V: TRBV5-4; size: .; J: TRBJ2-7; CDR3: CASSLVGTDHYEQYF; DNA: TGTGCCAGCAGCTTGGTAGGGACCGACCACTACGAGCAGTACTTC
D: .; V: TRBV5-1; size: .; J: TRBJ1-2; CDR3: CASSLSSAYGYTF; DNA: TGCGCCAGCAGCTTATCATCCGCCTATGGCTACACCTTC
D: .; V: TRBV14; size: .; J: TRBJ1-6; CDR3: CASSQAWGRPLHF; DNA: TGTGCCAGCAGCCAAGCGTGGGGCAGACCCCTCCACTTT
D: TRBD1; V: TRBV6-2/TRBV6-3; size: .; J: TRBJ2-7; CDR3: CASSRPGQGLYEQYF; DNA: TGTGCCAGCAGTCGACCGGGACAGGGGCTTTACGAGCAGTACTTC
D: TRBD1; V: TRBV20-1; size: .; J: TRBJ1-4; CDR3: CSATKQGADEKLFF; DNA: TGCAGTGCTACTAAACAGGGGGCGGATGAAAAACTGTTTTTT
D: .; V: TRBV6-1; size: .; J: TRBJ1-2; CDR3: CASSMDPNYGYTF; DNA: TGTGCCAGCAGTATGGATCCGAACTATGGCTACACCTTC
D: TRBD1; V: TRBV6-5; size: .; J: TRBJ2-7; CDR3: CASSSPILVTGGGVNEQYF; DNA: TGTGCCAGCAGTTCCCCTATATTAGTGACAGGGGGCGGGGTCAACGAGCAGTACTTC